Listed here is a single TCR beta chain. The antigen remains unidentified. The sample has other DNA sequences that encode this CDR3 too. The data belong to a study of shared clonotypes between healthy human individuals. Study-level information: Aged 18 to 49, the donors were a couple of women and three men.

Study results and limitations: A small donor pool kept down the genetic and exposure-history diversity that was represented. The naive CD4 repertoires of a handful of donors were compared, and approximately 5.3% of clonotypes were shared.

Profiled with immunoSEQ multiplex PCR; TCRdb holds only in-frame clones, not every one. The sample consists of millions of clones, approximately 94% of them appearing once. Trimming stripped 2 bases from V and 0 bases from J, with 5 bases between. Germline V gives CDR1 SEHNR, CDR2 FQNEAQ (reference sequence). CDR3 length equals 13 residues. Cells designated naive CD8 were CD45RO-negative and were positively selected for CCR7, with terminally differentiated effector memory CD45RA+ cells excluded. The clonotype was recovered from a man between 18 and 29 years old in good health. The sample taken for sequencing was naive CD8+ T cells sorted from blood. The chain combines TRBV7-9 with TRBJ2-7; D is undetermined. CDR3: CASSLSPSYEQYF. CDR3 sequence (DNA): TGTGCCAGCAGCTTAAGCCCCTCCTACGAGCAGTACTTC.